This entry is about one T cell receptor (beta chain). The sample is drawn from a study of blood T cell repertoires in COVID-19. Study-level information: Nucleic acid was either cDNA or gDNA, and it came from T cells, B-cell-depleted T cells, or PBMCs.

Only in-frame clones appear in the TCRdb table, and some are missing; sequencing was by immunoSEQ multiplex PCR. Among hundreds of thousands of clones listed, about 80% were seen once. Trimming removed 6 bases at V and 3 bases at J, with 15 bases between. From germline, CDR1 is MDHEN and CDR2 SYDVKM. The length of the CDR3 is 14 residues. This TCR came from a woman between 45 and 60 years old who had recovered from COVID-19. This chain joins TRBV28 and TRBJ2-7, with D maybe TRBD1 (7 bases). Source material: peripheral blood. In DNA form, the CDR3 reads TGTGCCAGCAGGAATACAGGGGAGGTCTACGAGCAGTACTTC. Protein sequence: CASRNTGEVYEQYF.